These T cell receptor beta chains were read from a single sample in a study of cytomegalovirus exposure and HLA in healthy donors. TCRdb keeps only in-frame clones here, not all; method: immunoSEQ multiplex PCR. This table has about 73,000 clones, around three quarters appearing once. Input material: PBMCs. These receptors all come from a male donor in good health and CMV-seronegative. CDR3s leave out the opening cysteine and the closing phenylalanine or tryptophan. The D gene is left open where the match is weak.

j_call | d_call | v_call | cdr3_aa
TRBJ1-5 | - | TRBV6-1 | AGSASLNQPQH
TRBJ1-5 | TRBD1 | TRBV27 | ASSPWTGEANQPQH
TRBJ2-5 | - | TRBV28 | ASSFGGLGLQETQY
TRBJ2-1 | TRBD2 | TRBV11-3 | ASSLDQGAGRSNEQF
TRBJ2-2 | - | TRBV4-3 | ASSLTGLNTGELF
TRBJ2-1 | - | TRBV6-5 | ASSFPPGPGGEQF
TRBJ2-5 | - | TRBV9 | ASSVDSSWETQY
TRBJ2-1 | - | TRBV30 | AWTVQGNYNEQF
TRBJ2-3 | - | TRBV10-1 | ASSDGGGLTDTQY
TRBJ1-2 | - | TRBV2 | ASSEARGSNYGYT
TRBJ2-3 | TRBD2 | TRBV2 | ASKEGLARDTQY
TRBJ2-6 | - | TRBV10-2 | ASSGKDWASSFSSGANVLT
TRBJ2-3 | TRBD1 | TRBV4-3 | ASSQDFEGAVLDTQY
TRBJ1-1 | TRBD1 | TRBV7-6 | ASSLDQGDINTEAF